The 19 T cell receptor beta chains below were found in one sample sequenced in a study of T cell changes during pregnancy in multiple sclerosis. The data were produced by immunoSEQ multiplex PCR, yet TCRdb's version contains in-frame clones alone and is incomplete. The sample records tens of thousands of clones, approximately 91% being singletons. The sample here was peripheral blood, taken in the third trimester of pregnancy. The source is a female donor with multiple sclerosis, enrolled in a pregnancy study.

This chain uses TRBV7-9 with TRBJ2-5, with 8 bases that match TRBD2. The length of the CDR3 is 16 residues. Trimming at V came to 1 base and at J to 0 bases, leaving 4 bases not matched to a gene. Germline CDR1 SEHNR, CDR2 FQNEAQ (reference sequence). The CDR3 DNA reads TGTGCCAGCAGCTTAGGGACTAGCACCCACCAAGAGACCCAGTACTTC. Amino acids: CASSLGTSTHQETQYF.

This clone was counted only a few times. J is TRBJ1-2 and V is TRBV4-1, with a possible D match to TRBD1 (6 bases). This CDR3 is 15 amino acids long. CDR1 and CDR2 from the germline V gene are MGHRA and YSYEKL. Trimming removed 4 bases at V and 1 base at J, with 13 bases between. CDR3 loop: CASSPIRGSNYGYTF. The CDR3 DNA follows: TGCGCCAGCAGCCCCATCAGGGGAAGTAACTATGGCTACACCTTC.

To note about this clone: Other DNA sequences of this sample code for an identical CDR3. This chain connects TRBV10-3 to TRBJ1-5; 10 nucleotides match TRBD1. The CDR3 spans 15 residues. J was trimmed by 2 bases and V by 5 bases; bases with no gene match: 3. CDR1 is ENHRY, CDR2 SYGVKD, per germline. Here the CDR3 DNA reads TGTGCCATCAGTCCCGGGACAGGGGGCAATCAGCCCCAGCATTTT. This translates into CAISPGTGGNQPQHF.

This sequence joins TRBV30 and TRBJ1-3; the D gene is possibly TRBD1 (5 bases). The V and J ends lost 0 bases and 1 base respectively, with 16 bases between them. Germline loops: CDR1 GTSNPN, CDR2 SVGIG (reference sequence). This CDR3 is 17 amino acids long. DNA of the CDR3: TGTGCCTGGAGTGTGATGGGGCCACCGTTTTCTGGAAACACCATATATTTT. Amino acid sequence: CAWSVMGPPFSGNTIYF.

CDR3 region: CALGTGNSYEQYF. The CDR3 DNA follows: TGTGCCCTCGGGACAGGTAACTCCTACGAGCAGTACTTC. This chain joins TRBV10-3 and TRBJ2-7; 8 nucleotides align to TRBD1. V shed 11 bases, J shed 0 bases, and the junction held 6 bases outside the gene matches. Germline CDR1 and CDR2: ENHRY and SYGVKD. The CDR3 runs to 13 residues.

This rearrangement joins TRBV9 to TRBJ2-2; TRBD1 matches at 9 bases. Per the germline V gene, CDR1 is SGDLS and CDR2 is YYNGEE. With 3 bases clipped from V and 3 bases from J, the junction kept 9 bases outside the gene matches. The CDR3 loop spans 17 amino acids. The CDR3 DNA reads TGTGCCAGCAGCGAGGGGCCGGGACAGGGTCACACCGGGGAGCTGTTTTTT. This encodes CASSEGPGQGHTGELFF.

The J gene is TRBJ1-5, the V gene TRBV6-1; D is unclear. Per germline, CDR1 MNHNS and CDR2 SASEGT. This CDR3 comprises 12 residues. V lost 7 bases and J 5 bases, leaving 9 bases between the germline ends. The CDR3 here is CASMRPYQPQHF. In nucleotides, the CDR3 is TGTGCCAGCATGAGGCCCTATCAGCCCCAGCATTTT.

This rearrangement joins TRBV19 to TRBJ2-7; D may be TRBD2 (5 bases). The germline V gene has CDR1 LNHDA and CDR2 SQIVND (reference sequence). CDR3 size: 15 residues. Deletions cut 1 base from V and 3 bases from J, with 13 bases between. CDR3: CASSIAKVGIYEQYF. CDR3 nucleotides: TGTGCCAGTAGTATAGCCAAGGTCGGGATCTACGAGCAGTACTTC.

This clone was seen a handful of times. This sequence joins TRBV5-1 and TRBJ2-1, with 10 positions matching TRBD2. Germline CDR1 and CDR2: SGHRS and YFSETQ. The junction had 3 bases not matched to a gene; V was cut back by 0 bases and J by 6 bases. The CDR3 extends over 15 amino acids. The CDR3 coding sequence is TGCGCCAGCAGCTTGGCACCTAGCGGGGGCAATGAGCAGTTCTTC. This translates into CASSLAPSGGNEQFF.

The gene calls are TRBV7-2 and TRBJ1-4, with 9 bases that match TRBD1. The CDR3 is 16 amino acids. Germline-derived CDR1 and CDR2 are SGHTA and FQGNSA. Germline trimming cut 5 bases from V and 8 bases from J; bases unmatched to any gene: 12. The CDR3 region is CASSRTGGAGWEKLFF. The CDR3 DNA is TGTGCCAGCAGCCGCACAGGGGGCGCAGGGTGGGAAAAACTGTTTTTT.

Comment on this clone: Other DNA variants within this sample encode the same CDR3. CDR3 DNA sequence: TGTGCCAGCAGCTTAGCGGGGGGTAGCACAGATACGCAGTATTTT. Protein: CASSLAGGSTDTQYF. V gene TRBV7-3 combines with J gene TRBJ2-3, with TRBD2 identical over 8 bases. The CDR3 contains 15 residues. The V segment lost 2 bases and the J segment 0 bases; nucleotides outside the gene matches: 1. Germline CDR1 and CDR2: SGHTA and FQGTGA.

The V and J genes are TRBV6-1 and TRBJ1-5, with TRBD1 as a possible D gene (6 bases). CDR1 is MNHNS, CDR2 SASEGT, per germline. The CDR3 loop spans 16 amino acids. Trimming shortened V by 6 bases and J by 1 base, and 16 bases separated the two germline ends. This CDR3 reads CASREHGGGSNQPQHF. CDR3 in DNA: TGTGCCAGCAGGGAACACGGGGGGGGCAGCAATCAGCCCCAGCATTTT.

This chain links TRBV6-6 with TRBJ1-6; 8 nucleotides match TRBD1. Trimming took 2 bases from V and 7 from J; bases not matched to a gene: 7. The germline gives CDR1 MNHNY, CDR2 SVGAGI (reference sequence). This CDR3 has 16 amino acids. The CDR3: CASSYAHQGANSPLHF. The CDR3 bases are TGTGCCAGCAGTTACGCCCACCAGGGGGCAAATTCACCCCTCCACTTT.

The chain employs TRBV6-5 and TRBJ2-3, with 7 nucleotides matching TRBD2. J was trimmed by 0 bases and V by 5 bases; bases with no gene match: 5. The germline CDR1 and CDR2 sequences are MNHEY and SVGAGI. The CDR3 sequence is 15 residues long. The CDR3, as DNA: TGTGCCAGCAGTGCTCCGGGGGGAAGCACAGATACGCAGTATTTT. The encoded protein is CASSAPGGSTDTQYF.

The V gene is TRBV7-9, the J gene TRBJ1-1; 12 bases map to TRBD1. CDR3 length: 15 amino acids. Germline-derived CDR1 and CDR2 are SEHNR and FQNEAQ (reference sequence). V was pared by 5 bases and J by 5 bases, with 6 bases of the junction left unmatched. In nucleotides, the CDR3 is TGTGCCAGCAGCCCGGGACAGGGGGCCTGGACTGAAGCTTTCTTT. It specifies CASSPGQGAWTEAFF.

The chain uses TRBV11-2 and TRBJ2-3; 8 bases map to TRBD2. The CDR3 is made up of 16 amino acids. The V segment lost 5 bases and the J segment 4 bases; nucleotides outside the gene matches: 11. Per germline, CDR1 SGHAT and CDR2 FQNNGV. In nucleotides, the CDR3 is TGTGCCAGCAGCCGCCTTGACGGGGGGGCACCAGATACGCAGTATTTT. Amino acid sequence: CASSRLDGGAPDTQYF.

The chain has TRBV5-4 and TRBJ1-2; 7 nucleotides match TRBD1. The germline V gene encodes CDR1 SGHNT and CDR2 YYREEE (reference sequence). The ends lost 1 base at V and 2 bases at J; junction bases unmatched: 2. The CDR3 loop spans 14 amino acids. CDR3 DNA sequence: TGTGCCAGCAGCTTGTTGGGACAGAACTATGGCTACACCTTC. Translated, it gives CASSLLGQNYGYTF. The whole variable domain, filled in from reference TRBV5-4 and TRBJ1-2, reads ETGVTQSPTHLIKTRGQQVTLRCSSQSGHNTVSWYQQALGQGPQFIFQYYREEENGRGNFPPRFSGLQFPNYSSELNVNALELDDSALYLCASSLLGQNYGYTFGSGTRLTVV.

The chain employs TRBV4-2 and TRBJ2-3, with 9 bases lining up with TRBD2. Germline loops: CDR1 LGHNA, CDR2 YNFKEQ. The CDR3 consists of 16 residues. J gave up 5 bases and V 4 bases, and 10 bases lay outside the gene matches. The CDR3, as DNA: TGTGCCAGCAGCCCGAAAGGAGCGGGGGGTGGAGATACGCAGTATTTT. It encodes CASSPKGAGGGDTQYF.

The sample holds one count of this clone. The V gene is TRBV6-5, the J gene TRBJ2-3, with TRBD1 matching 9 bases. The germline V gene encodes CDR1 MNHEY and CDR2 SVGAGI. The CDR3 consists of 16 residues. Unmatched junction bases numbered 9, after V lost 2 bases and J lost 6 bases. DNA for the CDR3: TGTGCCAGCAGTTACACGGGACAGGGTTATGGTGATACGCAGTATTTT. Encoded protein: CASSYTGQGYGDTQYF.